Listed below are T cell receptor beta chains from one sample, sequenced in a study of cytomegalovirus exposure and HLA in healthy donors. Repertoires were generated with immunoSEQ multiplex PCR, while TCRdb's copy carries only in-frame clones and drops some. The sample comprises roughly 75,000 clones, around 94% of which are singletons, and about 3.6% rests with the top ten. The specimen was PBMCs. The receptors here all came from a woman aged 18-35 years in good health and CMV-seropositive. Both conserved end residues are trimmed from each CDR3.

TRBV13,TRBJ2-1,ASSLLSGGAGDEQF
TRBV28,TRBJ1-2,ASSPMSRGYT
TRBV2,TRBJ2-2,ASSARRETGELF
TRBV14,TRBJ1-3,ASSPLDSHSGNTIY
TRBV11-1,TRBJ1-2,ASSLAAGEYGYT
TRBV2,TRBJ1-6,ASSPRTGDNSPLH
TRBV6-5,TRBJ1-2,ATQGLNYGYT
TRBV19,TRBJ1-5,ASTIDPLAEGNQPQH
TRBV19,TRBJ1-5,ASSGSRGSAQH
TRBV19,TRBJ2-3,ASSMDYLSTDTQY
TRBV2,TRBJ1-1,ASSEDRHTEAF
TRBV7-3,TRBJ2-3,ASSRGGSTDTQY
TRBV9,TRBJ1-6,ASSEKDRNNSPLH
TRBV2,TRBJ1-1,ASSGGRSTEAF
TRBV19,TRBJ2-1,ASSRIAGGNEQF
TRBV30,TRBJ2-5,AWSTGEETQY
TRBV5-1,TRBJ1-3,ASSLADTGNTIY
TRBV27,TRBJ2-7,ASSLSWADQPYEQY
TRBV30,TRBJ2-6,AWSGGLSSGANVLT
TRBV4-3,TRBJ2-7,ASSQGLEGADEQY
TRBV4-3,TRBJ1-4,ASSQGGLGPNEKLF
TRBV5-1,TRBJ1-4,ASSETGGNEKLF
TRBV19,TRBJ1-5,ASCSEGPSPQH
TRBV5-8,TRBJ2-7,ASSLGNHYGEQY